These 16 T cell receptor beta chains share one sample of origin, sequenced in a study of shared clonotypes between healthy human individuals. This table comes from immunoSEQ multiplex PCR, and its TCRdb copy is limited to in-frame clones, with some not included. This sample has around 2.5 million clones, with roughly 93% found just once. The sample was naive CD4+ T cells from PBMCs. Regarding subset: CD45RA+ positively selected. The receptors originated from a man in his late teens or twenties in good health. Some clones in this sample may be carry-over from other donors' samples.

The V and J genes are TRBV6-5 and TRBJ1-5; a weak D match, TRBD1 (5 bases). CDR3 length equals 15 residues. The germline V gene has CDR1 MNHEY and CDR2 SVGAGI. Between the trimmed V and J ends, which lost 7 bases and 1 base, there was a span of 14 bases. CDR3 amino acids: CASIPSRDSNQPQHF. CDR3 in DNA: TGTGCCAGCATCCCCTCGAGGGACAGCAATCAGCCCCAGCATTTT.

This rearrangement joins TRBV7-9 to TRBJ2-1; 8 positions match TRBD1. CDR3 length equals 16 residues. V was clipped by 3 bases and J by 4 bases; unmatched bases: 8. Germline loops: CDR1 SEHNR, CDR2 FQNEAQ (reference sequence). For the CDR3, the DNA is TGTGCCAGCAGCTTGGATCAGGGGGCGAGGTACAATGAGCAGTTCTTC. Residues: CASSLDQGARYNEQFF.

The chain combines TRBV5-1 with TRBJ2-5; D is undetermined. V was shortened by 4 bases and J by 5 bases, with 18 bases between the two germline ends. The CDR3 contains 15 residues. CDR1 SGHRS and CDR2 YFSETQ come from the germline V gene. CDR3 bases: TGCGCCAGCAGCACCTTCAGTTCTCCGGGCGAGACCCAGTACTTC. Encoded protein: CASSTFSSPGETQYF.

The gene calls are TRBV19 and TRBJ1-5; D gene unclear. Per the germline V gene, CDR1 is LNHDA and CDR2 is SQIVND (reference sequence). The CDR3 is 12 amino acids. The V gene lost 10 bases and the J gene lost 6 bases, with 13 bases spanning the gap. CDR3 nucleotide sequence: TGTGCCAAGATTCTGGGAACTCAGCCCCAGCATTTT. It codes for CAKILGTQPQHF.

This clone was counted once. The chain combines TRBV19 with TRBJ1-4; 7 nucleotides match TRBD1. After removal of 5 bases from V and 4 bases from J, the junction contained 10 bases not matched to a gene. This CDR3 contains 16 residues. Germline V gene lookup returns CDR1 LNHDA and CDR2 SQIVND (reference sequence). The CDR3 nucleotides are TGTGCCAGTAGTGCCCAACCGGGACAGTTTAATGAAAAACTGTTTTTT. Protein: CASSAQPGQFNEKLFF.

V usage is TRBV7-2 and J usage is TRBJ1-3; perhaps TRBD1 as D (5 bases). Germline loops: CDR1 SGHTA, CDR2 FQGNSA. V was pared by 3 bases and J by 0 bases, with 9 bases between. The CDR3 is 15 residues long. As DNA, the CDR3 is TGTGCCAGCAGCTTCCAGGGCCTCTCTGGAAACACCATATATTTT. Translating it yields CASSFQGLSGNTIYF.

The chain carries TRBV27 and TRBJ2-5; D is uncertain. The CDR3 spans 15 residues. The germline gives CDR1 MNHEY, CDR2 SMNVEV (reference sequence). The V gene lost 3 bases and the J gene lost 9 bases, with 20 bases spanning the gap. CDR3 protein: CASSFSTGRNGAQYF. CDR3 nucleotide sequence: TGTGCCAGCAGTTTCTCGACCGGACGCAATGGGGCCCAGTACTTC.

This clone occurred once. V and J are TRBV5-1 and TRBJ2-5; either TRBD1 or TRBD2 may supply D (6 bases each). Germline V gives CDR1 SGHRS, CDR2 YFSETQ. Trimming cost V 4 bases and J 0 bases, with 19 bases left between them. The CDR3 has 17 amino acids. CDR3: CASSLGWGAPDQETQYF. The DNA of the CDR3 is TGCGCCAGCAGCCTTGGGTGGGGGGCTCCCGACCAAGAGACCCAGTACTTC.

The chain is built from TRBV7-6 and TRBJ2-3; TRBD2 matches 7 bases. The CDR3 has 15 residues. CDR1 is SGHVS and CDR2 is FNYEAQ in the germline V gene. V lost 5 bases to trimming and J lost 10 bases; unmatched junction nucleotides: 15. The DNA of the CDR3 is TGTGCCAGCAGCGGAACTAGCGCGGGAAGAGTTGCGCAGTATTTT. It translates to CASSGTSAGRVAQYF.

V usage is TRBV7-2 and J usage is TRBJ2-7, with 9 nucleotides matching TRBD2. Trimming took 3 bases from V and 5 from J; bases not matched to a gene: 5. This CDR3 is 14 amino acids long. Germline CDR1 reads SGHTA; CDR2 reads FQGNSA. This CDR3 reads CASSFLAGLDEQYF. Written as DNA, the CDR3 is TGTGCCAGCAGCTTCCTAGCGGGACTGGACGAGCAGTACTTC.

Details on this clone: Other DNA variants within this sample encode the same CDR3. This chain connects TRBV7-2 to TRBJ2-7; the D is unclear. V was trimmed by 6 bases and J by 3 bases, leaving 9 bases between them. Germline V gene sequence: CDR1 SGHTA, CDR2 FQGNSA. The CDR3 length is 12 residues. The CDR3 region is CASSSFGYEQYF. The CDR3 nucleotides read TGTGCCAGCAGTTCCTTTGGCTACGAGCAGTACTTC.

V usage is TRBV19 and J usage is TRBJ2-3, with 8 bases aligning to TRBD2. CDR1 LNHDA and CDR2 SQIVND come from the germline V gene (reference sequence). V shed 7 bases and J 3 bases; nucleotides not matched to a gene: 6. The CDR3 runs to 14 residues. Here the CDR3 DNA reads TGTGCCAGTATGCGGCGCGGGAGGACAGATACGCAGTATTTT. This gives the protein CASMRRGRTDTQYF. Variable domain in full (rest from reference TRBV19 and TRBJ2-3): DGGITQSPKYLFRKEGQNVTLSCEQNLNHDAMYWYRQDPGQGLRLIYYSQIVNDFQKGDIAEGYSVSREKKESFPLTVTSAQKNPTAFYLCASMRRGRTDTQYFGPGTRLTVL.

This chain connects TRBV7-2 to TRBJ2-3; D may be TRBD2 (5 bases). The CDR3 length is 15 residues. Germline CDR1 is SGHTA and CDR2 is FQGNSA. V dropped 3 bases and J dropped 4 bases, with 14 bases sitting between them. CDR3 DNA sequence: TGTGCCAGCAGCTTTATCGCAGGACTCGCAGATACGCAGTATTTT. Translating it yields CASSFIAGLADTQYF. Filled out from reference TRBV7-2 and TRBJ2-3, the complete variable domain reads GAGVSQSPSNKVTEKGKDVELRCDPISGHTALYWYRQSLGQGLEFLIYFQGNSAPDKSGLPSDRFSAERTGGSVSTLTIQRTQQEDSAVYLCASSFIAGLADTQYFGPGTRLTVL.

V usage is TRBV2 and J usage is TRBJ1-5, with D perhaps matching TRBD1 (6 bases). Per the germline V gene, CDR1 is SNHLY and CDR2 is FYNNEI. This CDR3 contains 14 residues. V was pared by 7 bases and J by 1 base, with 11 bases between. CDR3 sequence (DNA): TGTGCCAGCACAGGGGCTTGGAGCAATCAGCCCCAGCATTTT. It codes for CASTGAWSNQPQHF.

This chain connects TRBV7-9 to TRBJ2-6; maybe TRBD2 (5 bases). The length of the CDR3 is 17 residues. The V gene's germline CDR1 is SEHNR and CDR2 FQNEAQ (reference sequence). V was pared by 5 bases and J by 1 base, with 15 bases between. The CDR3 is CASSLPGLGSGANVLTF. The CDR3 region has the DNA TGTGCCAGCAGCCTACCGGGGTTAGGGTCTGGGGCCAACGTCCTGACTTTC.

The genes are TRBV5-1 and TRBJ2-5, with TRBD2 identical over 12 bases. This CDR3 is built from 16 residues. Germline trimming cut 5 bases from V and 4 bases from J; bases unmatched to any gene: 9. The V gene's germline CDR1 is SGHRS and CDR2 YFSETQ. The CDR3 here is CASSRLAGGPRETQYF. DNA for the CDR3: TGCGCCAGCAGTAGGCTAGCGGGAGGGCCGCGAGAGACCCAGTACTTC.